Shown below are 10 T cell receptor beta chains from a single sample sequenced in a study of cytomegalovirus exposure and HLA in healthy donors. In the PCR, 60 Vbeta and 13 Jbeta primers were used. Produced via immunoSEQ multiplex PCR; TCRdb's table is partial and in-frame only. In the table there are 86,000 or so clones, about 76% of which are singletons. Sequencing was carried out using PBMCs. These receptors were taken from a woman aged 40 to 55 in good health and CMV-seropositive.

The genes are TRBV6-5 and TRBJ1-5; weak D call: TRBD1 (5 bases). The ends were cut back, 7 bases at V and 2 bases at J, with 15 bases in the middle. The CDR3 consists of 15 residues. Germline values: CDR1 MNHEY, CDR2 SVGAGI. CDR3: CASKGVSGGNQPQHF. The CDR3 DNA follows: TGTGCCAGCAAAGGGGTTTCGGGTGGCAATCAGCCCCAGCATTTT.

This clone came up once. The chain combines TRBV7-2 with TRBJ1-1, with 7 bases matching TRBD1. This CDR3 comprises 14 residues. V was pared by 4 bases and J by 10 bases, with 12 bases of the junction left unmatched. Germline loops: CDR1 SGHTA, CDR2 FQGNSA. The CDR3 nucleotides are TGTGCCAGCAGCTCTCAGGGGGACACTGGTAGAGCTTTCTTT. The encoded protein is CASSSQGDTGRAFF.

This sequence joins TRBV5-1 and TRBJ2-7, with a tentative D call TRBD1 (5 bases). V was clipped by 1 base and J by 2 bases, with 13 bases between them. CDR3 length: 15 amino acids. Germline CDR1 SGHRS, CDR2 YFSETQ. CDR3: CASSLSSREAYEQYF. The CDR3 DNA reads TGCGCCAGCAGCTTGAGCTCCAGGGAAGCCTACGAGCAGTACTTC.

CDR3 region: CASSLGQGAAYEQYF. CDR3 bases: TGCGCCAGCAGCTTGGGACAGGGGGCGGCCTACGAGCAGTACTTC. The V call is TRBV5-1, the J call TRBJ2-7; the match to TRBD1 covers 10 bases. V lost 0 bases and J lost 2; bases outside the gene matches: 2. The CDR3 length is 15 residues. CDR1 and CDR2 (germline): SGHRS, YFSETQ.

The chain has TRBV27 and TRBJ2-5; TRBD1 matches at 9 bases. The J call is in doubt because the DNA end fits TRBJ2-7 better. This CDR3 contains 19 residues. Germline lookup yields CDR1 MNHEY and CDR2 SMNVEV (reference sequence). CDR3 sequence: CASSRRGQGTRMGSYEQYF. CDR3 nucleotide sequence: TGTGCCAGCAGCCGGAGGGGACAGGGTACCAGAATGGGGTCCTACGAGCAGTACTTC.

The chain links TRBV6-5 to TRBJ1-1, with 7 positions matching TRBD1. With V trimmed by 10 bases and J by 2 bases, 10 bases remained unmatched. In germline, CDR1 is MNHEY, CDR2 SVGAGI. The CDR3 extends over 14 amino acids. The DNA of the CDR3 is TGTGCCACCCAAACAGGGGCGGCCAACACTGAAGCTTTCTTT. Translation: CATQTGAANTEAFF.

This sequence joins TRBV6-1 and TRBJ2-5, with D possibly being TRBD1 (5 bases). V was clipped by 6 bases and J by 3 bases, with 11 bases between them. Germline values: CDR1 MNHNS, CDR2 SASEGT. The CDR3 sequence is 13 residues long. The CDR3 is CASSNYRKETQYF. The CDR3 DNA follows: TGTGCCAGCAGCAATTACAGGAAAGAGACCCAGTACTTC.

The chain couples TRBV19 to TRBJ2-7; the D gene is possibly TRBD1 (5 bases). Trimming stripped 3 bases from V and 6 bases from J, with 15 bases between. Per germline, CDR1 LNHDA and CDR2 SQIVND (reference sequence). The CDR3 sequence is 14 residues long. CDR3 residues: CASSIAGREGEQYF. The CDR3 DNA sequence: TGTGCCAGTAGTATCGCCGGCAGGGAAGGCGAGCAGTACTTC.

V gene TRBV9 combines with J gene TRBJ2-7; 10 bases are shared with TRBD2. The CDR3 consists of 16 residues. Looked up from germline, CDR1 is SGDLS and CDR2 is YYNGEE. J was trimmed by 5 bases and V by 0 bases; bases with no gene match: 8. This CDR3 is CASSVATGLAGDEQYF. CDR3 nucleotide sequence: TGTGCCAGCAGCGTAGCTACGGGGCTAGCGGGAGACGAGCAGTACTTC.

This clone was detected only a few times. The rearrangement uses TRBV6-5 and TRBJ2-1; weak D call: TRBD2 (6 bases). V lost 2 bases to trimming and J lost 6 bases, with 17 bases between them. The V gene's germline CDR1 is MNHEY and CDR2 SVGAGI. CDR3 length equals 16 residues. The CDR3 protein is CASSYLGPEGGNEQFF. CDR3 sequence (DNA): TGTGCCAGCAGTTACCTTGGCCCCGAGGGAGGCAATGAGCAGTTCTTC.